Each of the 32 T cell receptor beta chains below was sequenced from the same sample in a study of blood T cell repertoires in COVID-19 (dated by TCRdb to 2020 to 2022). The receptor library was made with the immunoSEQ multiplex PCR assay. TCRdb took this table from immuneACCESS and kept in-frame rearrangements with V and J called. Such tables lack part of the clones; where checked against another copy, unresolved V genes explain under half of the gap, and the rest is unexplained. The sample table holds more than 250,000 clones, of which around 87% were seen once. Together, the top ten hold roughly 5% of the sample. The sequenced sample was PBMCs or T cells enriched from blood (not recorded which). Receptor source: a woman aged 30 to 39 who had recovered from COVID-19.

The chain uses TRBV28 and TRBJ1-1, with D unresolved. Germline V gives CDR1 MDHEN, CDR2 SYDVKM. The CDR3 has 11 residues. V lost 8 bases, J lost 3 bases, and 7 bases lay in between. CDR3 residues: CASFGDTEAFF. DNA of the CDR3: TGTGCCAGCTTCGGGGACACTGAAGCTTTCTTT. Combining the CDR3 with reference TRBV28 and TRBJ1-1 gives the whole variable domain DVKVTQSSRYLVKRTGEKVFLECVQDMDHENMFWYRQDPGLGLRLIYFSYDVKMKEKGDIPEGYSVSREKKERFSLILESASTNQTSMYLCASFGDTEAFFGQGTRLTVV.

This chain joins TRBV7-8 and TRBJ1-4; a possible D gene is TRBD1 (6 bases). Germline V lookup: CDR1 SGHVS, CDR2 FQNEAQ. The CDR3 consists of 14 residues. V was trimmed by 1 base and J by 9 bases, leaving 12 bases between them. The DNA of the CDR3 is TGTGCCAGCAGCTTAGGGGACATAACGAAAAAACTGTTTTTT. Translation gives CASSLGDITKKLFF.

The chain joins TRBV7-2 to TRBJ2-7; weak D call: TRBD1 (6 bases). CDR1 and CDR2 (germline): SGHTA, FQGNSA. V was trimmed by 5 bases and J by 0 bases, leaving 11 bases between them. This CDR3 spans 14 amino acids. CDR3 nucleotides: TGTGCCAGCAGCGTGGGGGCCTCCTCCTACGAGCAGTACTTC. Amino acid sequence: CASSVGASSYEQYF. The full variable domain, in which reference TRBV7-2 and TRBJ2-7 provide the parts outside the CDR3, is GAGVSQSPSNKVTEKGKDVELRCDPISGHTALYWYRQSLGQGLEFLIYFQGNSAPDKSGLPSDRFSAERTGGSVSTLTIQRTQQEDSAVYLCASSVGASSYEQYFGPGTRLTVT.

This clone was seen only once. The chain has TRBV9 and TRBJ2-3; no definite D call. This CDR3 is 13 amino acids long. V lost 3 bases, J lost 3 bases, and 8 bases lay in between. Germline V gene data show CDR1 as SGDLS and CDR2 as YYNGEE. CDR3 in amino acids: CASSAAGTDTQYF. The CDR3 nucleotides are TGTGCCAGCAGCGCCGCAGGAACAGATACGCAGTATTTT.

The CDR3 sequence: CASSQGERRGSSTEAFF. CDR3 coding DNA: TGCGCCAGCAGCCAAGGAGAGAGGCGGGGGTCGTCCACTGAAGCTTTCTTT. The genes are TRBV4-1 and TRBJ1-1, with TRBD1 as a possible D gene (5 bases). V was cut by 1 base and J by 4 bases, with 19 bases left in between. This CDR3 region has 17 residues. Germline V gene data show CDR1 as MGHRA and CDR2 as YSYEKL.

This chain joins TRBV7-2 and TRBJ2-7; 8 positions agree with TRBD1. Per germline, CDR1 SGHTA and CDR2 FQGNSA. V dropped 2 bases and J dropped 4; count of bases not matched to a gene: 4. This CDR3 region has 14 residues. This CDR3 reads CASSLQGATYEQYF. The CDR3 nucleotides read TGTGCCAGCAGCTTACAGGGGGCGACGTACGAGCAGTACTTC. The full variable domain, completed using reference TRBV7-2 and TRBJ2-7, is GAGVSQSPSNKVTEKGKDVELRCDPISGHTALYWYRQSLGQGLEFLIYFQGNSAPDKSGLPSDRFSAERTGGSVSTLTIQRTQQEDSAVYLCASSLQGATYEQYFGPGTRLTVT.

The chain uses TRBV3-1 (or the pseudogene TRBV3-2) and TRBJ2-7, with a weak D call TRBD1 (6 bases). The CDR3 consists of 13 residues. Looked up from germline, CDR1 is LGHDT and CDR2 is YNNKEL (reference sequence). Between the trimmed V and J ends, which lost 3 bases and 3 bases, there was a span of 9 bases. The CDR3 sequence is CASSHTGNYEQYF. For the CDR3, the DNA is TGTGCCAGCAGCCATACAGGGAACTACGAGCAGTACTTC.

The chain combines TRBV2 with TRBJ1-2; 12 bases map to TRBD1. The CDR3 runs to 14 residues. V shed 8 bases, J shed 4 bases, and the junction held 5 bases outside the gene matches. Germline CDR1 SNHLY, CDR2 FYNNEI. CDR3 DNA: TGTGCCAGCGACCCGGGACAGGGGGCCTATGGCTACACCTTC. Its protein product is CASDPGQGAYGYTF.

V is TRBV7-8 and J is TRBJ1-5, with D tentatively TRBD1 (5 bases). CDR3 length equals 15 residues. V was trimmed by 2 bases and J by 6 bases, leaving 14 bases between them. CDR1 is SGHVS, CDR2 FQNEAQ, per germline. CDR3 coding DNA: TGTGCCAGCAGCTTAAGGGGTGGCACGGGTCAGCCCCAGCATTTT. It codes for CASSLRGGTGQPQHF.

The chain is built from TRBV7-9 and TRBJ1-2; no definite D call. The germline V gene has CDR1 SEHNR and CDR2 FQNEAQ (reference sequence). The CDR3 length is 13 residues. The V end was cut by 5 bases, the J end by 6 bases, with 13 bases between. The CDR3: CASSGPFGNGYTF. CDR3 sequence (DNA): TGTGCCAGCAGCGGCCCCTTTGGCAATGGCTACACCTTC.

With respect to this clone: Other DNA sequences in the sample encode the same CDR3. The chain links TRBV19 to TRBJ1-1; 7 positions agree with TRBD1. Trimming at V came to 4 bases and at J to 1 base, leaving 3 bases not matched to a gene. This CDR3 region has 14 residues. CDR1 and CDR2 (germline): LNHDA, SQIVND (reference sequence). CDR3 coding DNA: TGTGCCAGTAGTAAGAGGGACAGGAACACTGAAGCTTTCTTT. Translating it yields CASSKRDRNTEAFF.

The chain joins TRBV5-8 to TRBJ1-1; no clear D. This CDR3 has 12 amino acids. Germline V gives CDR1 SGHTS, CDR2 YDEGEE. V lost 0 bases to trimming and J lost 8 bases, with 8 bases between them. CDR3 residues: CASSLVAQEAFF. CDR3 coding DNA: TGTGCCAGCAGCTTGGTAGCTCAGGAAGCTTTCTTT. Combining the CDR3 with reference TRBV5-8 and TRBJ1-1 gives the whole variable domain EAGVTQSPTHLIKTRGQQATLRCSPISGHTSVYWYQQALGLGLQFLLWYDEGEERNRGNFPPRFSGRQFPNYSSELNVNALELEDSALYLCASSLVAQEAFFGQGTRLTVV.

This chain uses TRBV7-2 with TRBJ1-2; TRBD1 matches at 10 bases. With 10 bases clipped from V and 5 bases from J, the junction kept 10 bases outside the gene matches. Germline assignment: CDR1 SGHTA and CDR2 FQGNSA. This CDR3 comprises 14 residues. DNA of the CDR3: TGTGCCACCCCTAGGGGACAGGGGAATTATGGCTACACCTTC. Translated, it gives CATPRGQGNYGYTF.

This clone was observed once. In DNA, the CDR3 is TGTGCCAGCAGCTCAAACAGGGGAACTACCGGGGAGCTGTTTTTT. Residues: CASSSNRGTTGELFF. The chain couples TRBV7-9 to TRBJ2-2; TRBD1 matches at 7 bases. CDR3 length: 15 amino acids. From germline, CDR1 is SEHNR and CDR2 FQNEAQ (reference sequence). After removal of 4 bases from V and 5 bases from J, the junction contained 7 bases not matched to a gene.

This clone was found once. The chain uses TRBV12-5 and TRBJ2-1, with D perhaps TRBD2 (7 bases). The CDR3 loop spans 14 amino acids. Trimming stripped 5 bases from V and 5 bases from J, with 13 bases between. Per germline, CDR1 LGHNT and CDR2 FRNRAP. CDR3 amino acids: CASGPWGGDNEQFF. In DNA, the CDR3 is TGTGCTAGTGGTCCCTGGGGGGGCGACAATGAGCAGTTCTTC.

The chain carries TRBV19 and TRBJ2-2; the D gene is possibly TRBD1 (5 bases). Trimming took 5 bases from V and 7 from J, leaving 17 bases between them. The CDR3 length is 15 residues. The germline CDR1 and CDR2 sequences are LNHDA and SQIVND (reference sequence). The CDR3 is CASSDRTGLGGELFF. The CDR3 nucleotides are TGTGCCAGTAGTGATAGAACAGGTCTCGGCGGGGAGCTGTTTTTT.

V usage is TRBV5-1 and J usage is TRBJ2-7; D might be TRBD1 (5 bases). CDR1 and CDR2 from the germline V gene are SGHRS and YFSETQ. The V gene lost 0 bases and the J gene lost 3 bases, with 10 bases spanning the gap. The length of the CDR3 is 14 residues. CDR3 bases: TGCGCCAGCAGCTTGGAGGGAAGGGGCTACGAGCAGTACTTC. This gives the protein CASSLEGRGYEQYF.

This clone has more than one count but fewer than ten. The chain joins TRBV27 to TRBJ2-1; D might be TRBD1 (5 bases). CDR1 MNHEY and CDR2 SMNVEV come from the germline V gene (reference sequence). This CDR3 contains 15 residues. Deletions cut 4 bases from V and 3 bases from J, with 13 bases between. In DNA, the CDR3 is TGTGCCAGCAGTTATGGGGCCCCCCTCTACAATGAGCAGTTCTTC. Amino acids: CASSYGAPLYNEQFF.

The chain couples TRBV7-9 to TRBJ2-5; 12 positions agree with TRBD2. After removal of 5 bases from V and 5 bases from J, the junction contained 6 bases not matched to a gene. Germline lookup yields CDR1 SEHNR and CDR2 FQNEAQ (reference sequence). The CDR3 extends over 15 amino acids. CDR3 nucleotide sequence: TGTGCCAGCAGCACCTGGACTAGCGGGGAGGAGACCCAGTACTTC. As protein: CASSTWTSGEETQYF.

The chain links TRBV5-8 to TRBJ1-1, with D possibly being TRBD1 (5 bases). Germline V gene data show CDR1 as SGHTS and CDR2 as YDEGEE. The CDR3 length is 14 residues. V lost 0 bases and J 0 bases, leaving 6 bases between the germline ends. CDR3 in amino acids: CASSLVRVNTEAFF. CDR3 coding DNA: TGTGCCAGCAGCTTGGTCAGGGTGAACACTGAAGCTTTCTTT.

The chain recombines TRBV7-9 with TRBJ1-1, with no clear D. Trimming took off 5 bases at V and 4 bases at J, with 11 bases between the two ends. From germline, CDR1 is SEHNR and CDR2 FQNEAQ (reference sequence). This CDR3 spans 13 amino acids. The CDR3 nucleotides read TGTGCCAGCAGCCGCCCGGGTAGCACTGAAGCTTTCTTT. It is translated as CASSRPGSTEAFF.

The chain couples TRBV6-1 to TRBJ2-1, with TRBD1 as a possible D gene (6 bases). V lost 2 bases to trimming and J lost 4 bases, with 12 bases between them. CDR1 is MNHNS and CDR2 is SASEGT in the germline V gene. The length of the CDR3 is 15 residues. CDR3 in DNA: TGTGCCAGCAGTGAACCAGGACAGCTATACAATGAGCAGTTCTTC. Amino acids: CASSEPGQLYNEQFF.

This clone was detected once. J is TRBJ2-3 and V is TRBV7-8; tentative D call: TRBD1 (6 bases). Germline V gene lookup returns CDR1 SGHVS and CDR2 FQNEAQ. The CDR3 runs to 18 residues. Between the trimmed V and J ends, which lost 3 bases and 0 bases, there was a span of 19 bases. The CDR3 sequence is CASSFAGQNNDSTDTQYF. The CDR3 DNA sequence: TGTGCCAGCAGCTTTGCTGGACAGAACAACGACAGCACAGATACGCAGTATTTT.

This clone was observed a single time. As DNA, the CDR3 is TGTGCCACCACTGGGCTTAACTATGGCTACACCTTC. Translating gives CATTGLNYGYTF. This chain uses TRBV28 with TRBJ1-2, with D unclear. CDR1 and CDR2 from the germline V gene are MDHEN and SYDVKM. Trimming left V 10 bases short and J 1 base short, with 10 bases between. The CDR3 has 12 residues.

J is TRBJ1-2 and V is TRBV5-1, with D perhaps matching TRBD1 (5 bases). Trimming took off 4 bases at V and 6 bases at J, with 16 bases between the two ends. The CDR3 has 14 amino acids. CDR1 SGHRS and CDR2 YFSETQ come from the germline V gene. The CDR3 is CASSAEDGGDGYTF. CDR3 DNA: TGCGCCAGCAGCGCCGAGGACGGGGGGGATGGCTACACCTTC. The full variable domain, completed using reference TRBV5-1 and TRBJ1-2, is KAGVTQTPRYLIKTRGQQVTLSCSPISGHRSVSWYQQTPGQGLQFLFEYFSETQRNKGNFPGRFSGRQFSNSRSEMNVSTLELGDSALYLCASSAEDGGDGYTFGSGTRLTVV.

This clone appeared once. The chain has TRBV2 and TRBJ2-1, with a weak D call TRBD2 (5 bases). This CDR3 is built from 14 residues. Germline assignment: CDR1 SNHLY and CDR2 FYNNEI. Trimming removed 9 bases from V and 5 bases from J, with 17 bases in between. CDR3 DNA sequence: TGTGCCAGTCGGACTGCCACGCTGGACAATGAGCAGTTCTTC. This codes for CASRTATLDNEQFF.

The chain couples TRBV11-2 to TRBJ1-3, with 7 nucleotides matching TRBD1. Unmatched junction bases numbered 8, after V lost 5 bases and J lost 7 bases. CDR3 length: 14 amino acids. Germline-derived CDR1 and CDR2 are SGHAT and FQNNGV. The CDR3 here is CASSLGTADNTIYF. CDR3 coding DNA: TGTGCCAGCAGCCTTGGGACAGCCGACAACACCATATATTTT.

In DNA, the CDR3 is TGTGCCAGCAGCTTAGTCCAGTTCACCGGGGAGCTGTTTTTT. It codes for CASSLVQFTGELFF. V usage is TRBV7-9 and J usage is TRBJ2-2; no firm D call. This CDR3 is 14 amino acids long. Germline V CDR1 and CDR2: SEHNR, FQNEAQ (reference sequence). The ends were cut back, 1 base at V and 4 bases at J, with 7 bases in the middle.

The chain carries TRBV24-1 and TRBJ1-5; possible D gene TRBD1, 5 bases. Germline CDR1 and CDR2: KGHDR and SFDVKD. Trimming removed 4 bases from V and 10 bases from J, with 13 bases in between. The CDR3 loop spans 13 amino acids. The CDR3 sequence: CATSELGHRPQHF. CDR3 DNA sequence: TGTGCCACCAGTGAACTTGGACATCGACCCCAGCATTTT.

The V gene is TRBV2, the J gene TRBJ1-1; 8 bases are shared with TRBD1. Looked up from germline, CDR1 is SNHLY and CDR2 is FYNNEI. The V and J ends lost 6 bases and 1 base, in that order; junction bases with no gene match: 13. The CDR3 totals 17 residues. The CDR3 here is CASRSLNQGAGNTEAFF. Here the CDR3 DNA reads TGTGCCAGCAGGTCCCTAAATCAGGGGGCGGGGAACACTGAAGCTTTCTTT.

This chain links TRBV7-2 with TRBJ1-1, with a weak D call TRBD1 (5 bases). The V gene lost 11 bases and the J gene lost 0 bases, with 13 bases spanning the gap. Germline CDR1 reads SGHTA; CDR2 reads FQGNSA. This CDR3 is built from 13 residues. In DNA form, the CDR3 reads TGTGCCGCAAAGGGGCGAATGAACACTGAAGCTTTCTTT. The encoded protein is CAAKGRMNTEAFF.

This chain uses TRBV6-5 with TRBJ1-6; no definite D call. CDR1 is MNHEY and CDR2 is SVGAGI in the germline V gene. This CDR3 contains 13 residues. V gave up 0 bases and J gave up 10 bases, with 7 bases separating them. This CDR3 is CASSYSGNSPLHF. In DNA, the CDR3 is TGTGCCAGCAGTTACTCCGGGAACTCACCCCTCCACTTT.